One sample yielded the 20 T cell receptor beta chains listed below, sequenced in a study of ipilimumab plus nivolumab after autologous stem cell transplantation. The protocol was immunoSEQ multiplex PCR, while the TCRdb copy is restricted to in-frame clones and leaves out a portion. The table has about 15,000 clones, 71% seen once. The material was PBMCs, obtained in a trial of ipilimumab plus nivolumab as post-transplant consolidation. These receptors were collected from a male donor with diffuse large B-cell lymphoma.

The table lists this clone with a count of one. This sample also contains other DNA sequences that code for the same CDR3. This chain joins TRBV4-1 and TRBJ2-5, with 9 bases lining up with TRBD2. After removal of 3 bases from V and 2 bases from J, the junction contained 7 bases not matched to a gene. Germline loops: CDR1 MGHRA, CDR2 YSYEKL. The CDR3 is 16 residues long. CDR3 protein: CASSQGPSGAQETQYF. CDR3 nucleotides: TGCGCCAGCAGCCAGGGCCCTAGCGGGGCGCAAGAGACCCAGTACTTC.

This clone was found a few times. The genes are TRBV5-8 and TRBJ2-3, with D perhaps being TRBD1 or TRBD2 (7 bases each). Trimming stripped 3 bases from V and 2 bases from J, with 13 bases between. Germline V gives CDR1 SGHTS, CDR2 YDEGEE. The CDR3 totals 15 residues. CDR3 in amino acids: CASSSGGGHTDTQYF. As DNA, the CDR3 is TGTGCCAGCAGCTCAGGGGGGGGTCACACAGATACGCAGTATTTT.

This clone was found once. This chain connects TRBV5-4 to TRBJ2-7; TRBD1 or TRBD2 may be the D gene (5 bases each). The germline CDR1 and CDR2 sequences are SGHNT and YYREEE (reference sequence). V shed 4 bases and J shed 0 bases, with 20 bases lying between them. CDR3 length: 17 residues. The CDR3 region has the DNA TGTGCCAGCAGCCCACATTGGGGGAGACAGAGCTCCTACGAGCAGTACTTC. This translates into CASSPHWGRQSSYEQYF.

Only a few counts were recorded for this clone. The chain has TRBV7-8 and TRBJ2-3; the match to TRBD2 covers 11 bases. CDR3 length: 15 residues. Germline CDR1 SGHVS, CDR2 FQNEAQ. With V trimmed by 5 bases and J by 2 bases, 3 bases remained unmatched. The DNA of the CDR3 is TGTGCCAGCAGCCGACTAGCGGGGTCCACAGATACGCAGTATTTT. It is translated as CASSRLAGSTDTQYF.

This chain links TRBV29-1 with TRBJ1-2; 9 bases are a match to TRBD1. This CDR3 is built from 13 residues. CDR1 and CDR2 (germline): SQVTM, ANQGSEA. The V and J ends lost 5 bases and 4 bases, in that order; junction bases with no gene match: 5. The CDR3 is CSVRTGDSYGYTF. In DNA form, the CDR3 reads TGCAGCGTTAGGACAGGGGACAGCTATGGCTACACCTTC.

The CDR3 sequence is CATSAGTSGANVLTF. In DNA form, the CDR3 reads TGTGCCACCAGCGCCGGCACCTCTGGGGCCAACGTCCTGACTTTC. This rearrangement joins TRBV15 to TRBJ2-6; D remains unclear. V dropped 5 bases and J dropped 0 bases, with 8 bases sitting between them. The CDR3 consists of 15 residues. Germline lookup yields CDR1 LNHNV and CDR2 YYDKDF (reference sequence).

In this sample, this clone turned up a few times. The chain combines TRBV7-9 with TRBJ2-1, with 10 bases fitting TRBD2. This CDR3 is 15 amino acids long. CDR1 is SEHNR and CDR2 is FQNEAQ in the germline V gene (reference sequence). V shed 7 bases, J shed 8 bases, and the junction held 11 bases outside the gene matches. The DNA for the CDR3 is TGTGCCAGCATCCTGGGAATAGCGGGAGGAGATGAGCAGTTCTTC. Its translation: CASILGIAGGDEQFF. Using reference TRBV7-9 and TRBJ2-1 for the parts outside the CDR3, the full variable domain is DTGVSQNPRHKITKRGQNVTFRCDPISEHNRLYWYRQTLGQGPEFLTYFQNEAQLEKSRLLSDRFSAERPKGSFSTLEIQRTEQGDSAMYLCASILGIAGGDEQFFGPGTRLTVL.

This chain uses TRBV7-8 with TRBJ1-1, with a tentative D call TRBD1 (6 bases). The CDR3 spans 15 residues. Germline V gene data show CDR1 as SGHVS and CDR2 as FQNEAQ. The ends were cut back, 1 base at V and 0 bases at J, with 9 bases in the middle. CDR3 nucleotides: TGTGCCAGCAGCTTAGGTCAGGGGATGAACACTGAAGCTTTCTTT. Translating gives CASSLGQGMNTEAFF.

The CDR3 DNA reads as TGTGCCAGCAGCCCGGGACTAGCGGGAGGTACTGATACGCAGTATTTT. This translates into CASSPGLAGGTDTQYF. The chain carries TRBV7-2 and TRBJ2-3; 15 bases line up with TRBD2. Germline CDR1 SGHTA, CDR2 FQGNSA. The V and J ends lost 5 bases and 6 bases, in that order; junction bases with no gene match: 6. This CDR3 has 16 amino acids.

The chain recombines TRBV9 with TRBJ1-1; D not resolved. In germline, CDR1 is SGDLS, CDR2 YYNGEE. The length of the CDR3 is 13 residues. The germline V and J ends were trimmed by 0 bases and 1 base, with 4 bases remaining between them. The CDR3 DNA follows: TGTGCCAGCAGCGTAGTCACGAACACTGAAGCTTTCTTT. Protein sequence: CASSVVTNTEAFF.

Of note for this clone: This specimen includes other DNA sequences encoding the same CDR3. The V gene is TRBV20-1, the J gene TRBJ2-1; no definite D call. Germline assignment: CDR1 DFQATT and CDR2 SNEGSKA (reference sequence). Trimming took off 0 bases at V and 9 bases at J, with 6 bases between the two ends. The CDR3 length is 11 residues. The CDR3 bases are TGCAGTGCTAGAGATGGAAGTGAGCAGTTCTTC. Its protein is CSARDGSEQFF.

This clone was seen only a few times. The chain uses TRBV6-1 and TRBJ1-5; D gene uncertain. Germline lookup yields CDR1 MNHNS and CDR2 SASEGT. The CDR3 extends over 13 amino acids. Trimming pared 5 bases from V and 7 bases from J, leaving 12 bases between. CDR3 nucleotides: TGTGCCAGCAGTAAATTTACGGAACAGCCCCAGCATTTT. Translation gives CASSKFTEQPQHF.

There are a few counts of this clone. V usage is TRBV25-1 and J usage is TRBJ2-1; 11 nucleotides align to TRBD2. Germline values: CDR1 MGHDK, CDR2 SYGVNS. The CDR3 extends over 16 amino acids. V dropped 5 bases and J dropped 3; count of bases not matched to a gene: 6. DNA of the CDR3: TGTGCCAGCAGTAACGTAGCGGGGGGGGGCTACAATGAGCAGTTCTTC. Residues: CASSNVAGGGYNEQFF.

In this sample, this clone turned up a few times. The chain combines TRBV9 with TRBJ1-2, with a tentative D call TRBD1 (5 bases). The V gene's germline CDR1 is SGDLS and CDR2 YYNGEE. V lost 2 bases and J 4 bases, leaving 15 bases between the germline ends. There are 15 residues in the CDR3. CDR3 nucleotides: TGTGCCAGCAGCGTGGGGACCGGCGGAGGCTATGGCTACACCTTC. Translation: CASSVGTGGGYGYTF.

This clone came up a few times. The chain is built from TRBV7-9 and TRBJ2-5; TRBD2 is a possible D gene (5 bases). The germline gives CDR1 SEHNR, CDR2 FQNEAQ (reference sequence). CDR3 length equals 14 residues. The germline V and J ends were trimmed by 1 base and 5 bases, with 11 bases remaining between them. Here the CDR3 DNA reads TGTGCCAGCAGCTTAGTAGGAACGGGGGAGACCCAGTACTTC. Its translation is CASSLVGTGETQYF.

The V and J genes are TRBV11-3 and TRBJ2-7; 9 positions match TRBD1. After removal of 0 bases from V and 3 bases from J, the junction contained 6 bases not matched to a gene. The germline gives CDR1 SGHNT, CDR2 YENEEA. The CDR3 has 16 residues. The DNA for the CDR3 is TGTGCCAGCAGCTTAGATGGGACAGGGATCAGCTACGAGCAGTACTTC. Its translation: CASSLDGTGISYEQYF.

The V gene is TRBV5-4, the J gene TRBJ1-2, with D perhaps matching TRBD1 (5 bases). V dropped 4 bases and J dropped 0 bases, with 13 bases sitting between them. The CDR3 is 15 residues long. Germline values: CDR1 SGHNT, CDR2 YYREEE (reference sequence). The CDR3 is CASSIRDGSNYGYTF. The CDR3 nucleotides read TGTGCCAGCAGCATCCGGGACGGATCTAACTATGGCTACACCTTC.

The rearrangement links TRBV11-1 to TRBJ1-3; no firm D call. The CDR3 loop spans 12 amino acids. Looked up from germline, CDR1 is SGHAT and CDR2 is FQDESV (reference sequence). Trimming took off 9 bases at V and 1 base at J, with 7 bases between the two ends. The CDR3: CASSFSGNTIYF. The CDR3 bases are TGTGCCAGTTCCTTTTCTGGAAACACCATATATTTT. The variable domain in full, completed from reference TRBV11-1 and TRBJ1-3, reads EAEVAQSPRYKITEKSQAVAFWCDPISGHATLYWYRQILGQGPELLVQFQDESVVDDSQLPKDRFSAERLKGVDSTLKIQPAELGDSAMYLCASSFSGNTIYFGEGSWLTVV.

This clone has a single count. The rearrangement links TRBV18 to TRBJ2-2; 11 nucleotides line up with TRBD2. The CDR3 covers 18 residues. Germline CDR1 reads KGHSH; CDR2 reads LQKENI. Trimming took 3 bases from V and 0 from J; bases not matched to a gene: 6. In nucleotides, the CDR3 is TGTGCCAGCTCACCCAAGCTAGCGGGGGGCGCGAACACCGGGGAGCTGTTTTTT. This sequence encodes CASSPKLAGGANTGELFF.

The chain employs TRBV30 and TRBJ2-3; D perhaps matches TRBD1 (8 bases). V was pared by 3 bases and J by 3 bases, with 16 bases between. Germline V lookup: CDR1 GTSNPN, CDR2 SVGIG (reference sequence). The CDR3 is made up of 15 amino acids. The CDR3 region has the DNA TGTGCCTGGAGCCAGGGGGCGGGGGAGACAGATACGCAGTATTTT. Its translation is CAWSQGAGETDTQYF. Complete variable domain (other parts from reference TRBV30 and TRBJ2-3): SQTIHQWPATLVQPVGSPLSLECTVEGTSNPNLYWYRQAAGRGLQLLFYSVGIGQISSEVPQNLSASRPQDRQFILSSKKLLLSDSGFYLCAWSQGAGETDTQYFGPGTRLTVL.